The TCR beta chain under discussion was sequenced for a study of OX40 agonist ivuxolimab in advanced cancers. Study-level information: From roughly 23 to 90 years was the age range, with a mean of around 56 years, and around 83% were male. Partial responses were recorded for three patients, including one with hepatocellular carcinoma and two with cutaneous melanoma.

This CDR3 is built from 19 residues. Some clones are missing from TCRdb's copy, which holds only in-frame ones; the method was immunoSEQ multiplex PCR. This sample has fewer than 85,000 clones, with about 90% found just once. Findings and limits, study-wide: Expanded peripheral T cell antigen specificity was not determined. Circulating CD4+ and CD8+ T cells showed clonal expansion by week 6 at 0.1 to 3.0 mg/kg.

About this clone: The antigen remains unidentified.

The chain joins TRBV21-1 to TRBJ1-5; TRBD1, the D gene given by the table, was not confirmed from the DNA. TRBV21-1 is an annotated pseudogene. The clonotype originates from an adult with an advanced solid tumor such as melanoma, head and neck, liver or kidney cancer. The specimen was CD4+ or CD8+ T cells sorted from blood, collected in a trial of the OX40 agonist ivuxolimab. CDR3 region: CASSKSEGHTPLGNQPQHF. The CDR3 coding sequence is TGTGCCAGCAGCAAATCTGAGGGACATACCCCGTTGGGCAATCAGCCCCAGCATTTT.